The 14 T cell receptor beta chains listed next were all sequenced from one sample in a study of T cell responses to AZD1222 COVID-19 vaccine. Libraries were prepared by immunoSEQ multiplex PCR; TCRdb keeps only in-frame clonotypes and omits some of them. The sample has over 110,000 clones, roughly 90% seen once; the top ten hold roughly 3.1%. Here the sequenced sample was peripheral blood, taken on day 0 of AZD1222 vaccination. These receptors were taken from an adult in good health.

V usage is TRBV27 and J usage is TRBJ2-2, with D possibly called TRBD1 or TRBD2 (7 bases each). This CDR3 comprises 16 residues. Germline CDR1 reads MNHEY; CDR2 reads SMNVEV (reference sequence). Trimming pared 4 bases from V and 2 bases from J, leaving 14 bases between. The CDR3 here is CASSWGGQINTGELFF. The CDR3 nucleotides read TGTGCCAGCAGTTGGGGGGGACAGATAAACACCGGGGAGCTGTTTTTT.

The chain uses TRBV10-3 and TRBJ2-7; unclear D gene. The germline V gene encodes CDR1 ENHRY and CDR2 SYGVKD. V gave up 7 bases and J gave up 6 bases, with 13 bases separating them. The CDR3 is 12 residues long. The CDR3 here is CAIIVPTGEQYF. The CDR3 region has the DNA TGTGCCATCATTGTGCCCACGGGCGAGCAGTACTTC.

The genes are TRBV12-3 or TRBV12-4 and TRBJ1-5; 7 positions match TRBD1. The J segment lost 9 bases and the V segment lost 3 bases, leaving 5 bases of the junction unmatched. The CDR3 totals 13 residues. The chain's CDR3 is CASSFDRDRPQHF. The CDR3 coding sequence is TGTGCCAGCAGTTTCGACAGGGATCGGCCCCAGCATTTT.

The rearrangement links TRBV5-1 to TRBJ1-5; tentative D call: TRBD1 (6 bases). The V and J ends lost 1 base and 4 bases respectively, with 12 bases between them. The CDR3 contains 15 residues. Germline-derived CDR1 and CDR2 are SGHRS and YFSETQ. The CDR3 coding sequence is TGCGCCAGCAGCTTGTTAGGGGGAGGAAATCAGCCCCAGCATTTT. Its translation is CASSLLGGGNQPQHF.

The rearrangement links TRBV29-1 to TRBJ1-2; D may be TRBD1 (6 bases). V shed 4 bases and J shed 4 bases, with 10 bases lying between them. This CDR3 spans 12 amino acids. In germline, CDR1 is SQVTM, CDR2 ANQGSEA. The CDR3 DNA is TGCAGCGTTGTAGGGGGAGGCTATGGCTACACCTTC. Its translation is CSVVGGGYGYTF.

This clone showed up just a few times. The chain is built from TRBV5-4 and TRBJ1-4; the match to TRBD1 covers 10 bases. Germline-derived CDR1 and CDR2 are SGHNT and YYREEE (reference sequence). There are 14 residues in the CDR3. J was trimmed by 8 bases and V by 4 bases; bases with no gene match: 5. The CDR3 reads CASSLDRGLEKLFF. The DNA of the CDR3 is TGTGCCAGCAGCCTAGACAGGGGGCTGGAAAAACTGTTTTTT.

The chain carries TRBV19 and TRBJ1-1; no clear D. Looked up from germline, CDR1 is LNHDA and CDR2 is SQIVND (reference sequence). V was pared by 5 bases and J by 3 bases, with 10 bases between. The CDR3 sequence is 13 residues long. The CDR3 nucleotides are TGTGCCAGTAGTGATCCGTGGGACACTGAAGCTTTCTTT. Its protein product is CASSDPWDTEAFF.

This clone was seen just once. The V gene is TRBV4-3, the J gene TRBJ1-6; 8 bases fit TRBD1. V was pared by 2 bases and J by 5 bases, with 2 bases of the junction left unmatched. The CDR3 has 15 residues. The germline gives CDR1 LGHNA, CDR2 YSLEER. The CDR3 is CASSQQQGDNSPLHF. The CDR3 nucleotides are TGCGCCAGCAGCCAACAACAGGGGGATAATTCACCCCTCCACTTT.

V gene TRBV5-4 combines with J gene TRBJ1-1; no firm D call. The CDR3 spans 15 residues. The germline gives CDR1 SGHNT, CDR2 YYREEE (reference sequence). V was shortened by 0 bases and J by 1 base, with 10 bases between the two germline ends. The CDR3 coding sequence is TGTGCCAGCAGCTTGGGGCCCGGATCGAACACTGAAGCTTTCTTT. It is translated as CASSLGPGSNTEAFF.

V and J are TRBV3-1 (or the pseudogene TRBV3-2) and TRBJ2-3; 9 bases are a match to TRBD2. The CDR3 loop spans 17 amino acids. Germline V CDR1 and CDR2: LGHDT, YNNKEL (reference sequence). The ends lost 1 base at V and 2 bases at J; junction bases unmatched: 7. The CDR3 nucleotides read TGTGCCAGCAGCCAAGGACTAGCGGATATTCCCACAGATACGCAGTATTTT. Amino acids: CASSQGLADIPTDTQYF.

The chain recombines TRBV5-5 with TRBJ1-2; D not certain. The CDR3 covers 13 residues. The ends were cut back, 0 bases at V and 5 bases at J, with 8 bases in the middle. Looked up from germline, CDR1 is SGHKS and CDR2 is YYEKEE (reference sequence). The CDR3 DNA reads TGTGCCAGCAGCTTGGGGAGGGAGTATGGCTACACCTTC. The encoded protein is CASSLGREYGYTF.

The chain carries TRBV6-6 and TRBJ1-4, with D possibly being TRBD1 (6 bases). The CDR3 is 14 residues long. V was clipped by 6 bases and J by 5 bases, with 13 bases between them. Looked up from germline, CDR1 is MNHNY and CDR2 is SVGAGI (reference sequence). For the CDR3, the DNA is TGTGCCAGCAGGGAGGCAGGGGCAAATGAAAAACTGTTTTTT. Its protein is CASREAGANEKLFF.

This sequence joins TRBV4-1 and TRBJ2-1; the match to TRBD2 covers 7 bases. Unmatched junction bases numbered 10, after V lost 1 base and J lost 7 bases. In germline, CDR1 is MGHRA, CDR2 YSYEKL. The CDR3 is 16 residues long. CDR3 sequence reads: CASSQGPRLAGNEQFF. The CDR3 DNA reads as TGCGCCAGCAGCCAAGGGCCAAGACTAGCAGGGAATGAGCAGTTCTTC.

V gene TRBV20-1 combines with J gene TRBJ1-5; D uncertain. Trimming removed 4 bases from V and 11 bases from J, with 12 bases in between. Germline CDR1 DFQATT, CDR2 SNEGSKA (reference sequence). There are 11 residues in the CDR3. In DNA, the CDR3 is TGCAGTGCTAAGGCCGGGCTAGCCCAGCATTTT. Translated, it gives CSAKAGLAQHF.